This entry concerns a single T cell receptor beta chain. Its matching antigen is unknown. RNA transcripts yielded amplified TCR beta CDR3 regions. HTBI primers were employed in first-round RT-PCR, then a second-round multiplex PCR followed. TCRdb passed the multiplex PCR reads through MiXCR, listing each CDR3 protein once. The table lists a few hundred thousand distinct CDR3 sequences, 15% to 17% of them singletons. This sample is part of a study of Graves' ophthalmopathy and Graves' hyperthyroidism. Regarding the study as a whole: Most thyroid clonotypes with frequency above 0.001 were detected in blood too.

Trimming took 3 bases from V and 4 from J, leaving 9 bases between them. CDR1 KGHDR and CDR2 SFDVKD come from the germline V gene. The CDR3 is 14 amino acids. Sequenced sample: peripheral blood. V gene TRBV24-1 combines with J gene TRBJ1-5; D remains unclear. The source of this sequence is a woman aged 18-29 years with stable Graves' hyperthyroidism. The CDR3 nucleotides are TGTGCCACCAGTGATGGGCACCTTAATCAGCCCCAGCATTTT. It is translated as CATSDGHLNQPQHF.